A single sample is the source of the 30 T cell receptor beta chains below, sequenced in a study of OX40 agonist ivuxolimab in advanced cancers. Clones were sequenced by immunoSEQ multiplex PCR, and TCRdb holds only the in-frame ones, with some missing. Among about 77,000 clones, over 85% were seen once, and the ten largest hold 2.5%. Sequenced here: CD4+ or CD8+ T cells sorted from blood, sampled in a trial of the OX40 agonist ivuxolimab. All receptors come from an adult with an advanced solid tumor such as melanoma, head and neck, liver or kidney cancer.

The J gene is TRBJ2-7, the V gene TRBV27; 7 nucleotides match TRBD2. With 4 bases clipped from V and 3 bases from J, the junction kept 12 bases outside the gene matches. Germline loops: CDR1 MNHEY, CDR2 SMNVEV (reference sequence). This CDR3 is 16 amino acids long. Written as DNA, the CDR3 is TGTGCCAGCAGTTCCCTCCCCGAAGCGGGACGCTACGAGCAGTACTTC. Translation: CASSSLPEAGRYEQYF.

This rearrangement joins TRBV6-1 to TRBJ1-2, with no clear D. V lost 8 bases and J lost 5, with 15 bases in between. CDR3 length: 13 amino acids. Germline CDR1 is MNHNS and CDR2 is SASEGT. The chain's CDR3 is CASVGEGWYGYTF. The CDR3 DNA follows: TGTGCCAGCGTGGGAGAAGGATGGTATGGCTACACCTTC.

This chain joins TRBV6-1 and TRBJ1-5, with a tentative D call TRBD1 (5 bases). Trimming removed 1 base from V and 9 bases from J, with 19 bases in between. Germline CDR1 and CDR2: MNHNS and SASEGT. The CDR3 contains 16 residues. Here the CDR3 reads CASSEGDLKPSPPQHF. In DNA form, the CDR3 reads TGTGCCAGCAGTGAAGGGGACTTGAAGCCGAGTCCGCCCCAGCATTTT.

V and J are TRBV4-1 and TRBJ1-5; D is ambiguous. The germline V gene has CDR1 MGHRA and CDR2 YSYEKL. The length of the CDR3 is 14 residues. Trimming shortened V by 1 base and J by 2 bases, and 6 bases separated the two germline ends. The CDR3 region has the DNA TGCGCCAGCAGCCAAGCGCAGGGCAATCAGCCCCAGCATTTT. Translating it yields CASSQAQGNQPQHF.

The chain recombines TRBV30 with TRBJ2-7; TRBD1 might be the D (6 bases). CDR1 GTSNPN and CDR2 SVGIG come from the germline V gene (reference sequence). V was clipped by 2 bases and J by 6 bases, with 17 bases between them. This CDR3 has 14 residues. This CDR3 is CAWSPTGFQREQYF. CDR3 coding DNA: TGTGCCTGGAGTCCCACAGGGTTTCAACGCGAGCAGTACTTC. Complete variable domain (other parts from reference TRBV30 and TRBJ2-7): SQTIHQWPATLVQPVGSPLSLECTVEGTSNPNLYWYRQAAGRGLQLLFYSVGIGQISSEVPQNLSASRPQDRQFILSSKKLLLSDSGFYLCAWSPTGFQREQYFGPGTRLTVT.

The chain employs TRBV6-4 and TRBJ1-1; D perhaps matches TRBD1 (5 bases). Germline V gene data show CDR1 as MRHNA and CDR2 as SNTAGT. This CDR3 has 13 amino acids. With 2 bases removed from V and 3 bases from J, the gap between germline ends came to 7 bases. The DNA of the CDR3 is TGTGCCAGCAGTGACAGGGGTGACACTGAAGCTTTCTTT. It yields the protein CASSDRGDTEAFF.

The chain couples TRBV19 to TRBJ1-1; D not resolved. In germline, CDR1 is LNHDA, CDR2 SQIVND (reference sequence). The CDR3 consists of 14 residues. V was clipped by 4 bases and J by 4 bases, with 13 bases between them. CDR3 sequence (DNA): TGTGCCAGTAGTAGGCTAGGGAAGAGCACTGAAGCTTTCTTT. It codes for CASSRLGKSTEAFF.

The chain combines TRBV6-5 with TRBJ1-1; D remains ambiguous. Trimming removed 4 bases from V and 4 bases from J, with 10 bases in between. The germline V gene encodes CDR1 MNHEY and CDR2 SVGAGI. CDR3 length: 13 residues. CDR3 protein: CASSWLRGTEAFF. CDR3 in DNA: TGTGCCAGCAGTTGGTTACGGGGCACTGAAGCTTTCTTT.

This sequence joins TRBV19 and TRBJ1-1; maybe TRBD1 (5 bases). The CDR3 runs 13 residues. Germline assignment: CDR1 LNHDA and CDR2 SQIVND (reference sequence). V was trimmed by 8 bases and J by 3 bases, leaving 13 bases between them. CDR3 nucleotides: TGTGCCAGTGCCAGGGTCGGGTACACTGAAGCTTTCTTT. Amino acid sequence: CASARVGYTEAFF.

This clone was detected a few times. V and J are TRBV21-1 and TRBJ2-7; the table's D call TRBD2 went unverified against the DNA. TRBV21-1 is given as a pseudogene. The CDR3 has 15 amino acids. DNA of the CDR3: TGTGCCAGCAGCAAAGCTACTAGCGGTACCTACGAGCAGTACTTC. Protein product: CASSKATSGTYEQYF.

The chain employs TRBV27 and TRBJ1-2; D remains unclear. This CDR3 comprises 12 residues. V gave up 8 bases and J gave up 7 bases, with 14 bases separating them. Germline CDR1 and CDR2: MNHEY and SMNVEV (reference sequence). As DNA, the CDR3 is TGTGCCAGCCGAGCGGCCCGGGGTGGCTACACCTTC. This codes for CASRAARGGYTF.

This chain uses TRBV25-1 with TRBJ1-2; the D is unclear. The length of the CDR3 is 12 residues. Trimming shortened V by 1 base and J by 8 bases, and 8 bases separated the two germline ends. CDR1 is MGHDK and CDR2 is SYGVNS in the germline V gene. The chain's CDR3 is CASSESRRGYTF. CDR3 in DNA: TGTGCCAGCAGTGAATCCCGCAGGGGCTACACCTTC.

This CDR3 is CASSYQGGYGYTF. CDR3 DNA: TGTGCCAGCAGTTACCAGGGGGGCTATGGCTACACCTTC. The V gene is TRBV6-5, the J gene TRBJ1-2, with 7 bases identical to TRBD1. Germline loops: CDR1 MNHEY, CDR2 SVGAGI. The CDR3 is made up of 13 amino acids. Trimming removed 2 bases from V and 4 bases from J; junction bases left unmatched: 1.

CDR3 region: CASSLLGAGELFF. The DNA for the CDR3 is TGTGCCAGCAGTTTATTGGGGGCCGGGGAGCTGTTTTTT. This chain connects TRBV27 to TRBJ2-2, with D perhaps assigned TRBD1 or TRBD2 (5 bases each). The CDR3 totals 13 residues. The germline gives CDR1 MNHEY, CDR2 SMNVEV (reference sequence). V lost 1 base and J lost 6, with 6 bases in between.

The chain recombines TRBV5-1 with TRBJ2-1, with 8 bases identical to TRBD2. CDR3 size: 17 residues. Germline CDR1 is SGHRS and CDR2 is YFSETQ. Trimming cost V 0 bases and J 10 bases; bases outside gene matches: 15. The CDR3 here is CASSLGPSGLGTGEQFF. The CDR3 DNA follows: TGCGCCAGCAGCTTGGGGCCTAGCGGGTTGGGAACGGGAGAGCAGTTCTTC.

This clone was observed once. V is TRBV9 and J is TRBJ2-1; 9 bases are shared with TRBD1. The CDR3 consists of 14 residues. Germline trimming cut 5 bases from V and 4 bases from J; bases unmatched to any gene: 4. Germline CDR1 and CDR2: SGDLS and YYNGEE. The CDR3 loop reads CASSGTGHYNEQFF. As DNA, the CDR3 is TGTGCCAGCAGTGGGACAGGGCATTACAATGAGCAGTTCTTC.

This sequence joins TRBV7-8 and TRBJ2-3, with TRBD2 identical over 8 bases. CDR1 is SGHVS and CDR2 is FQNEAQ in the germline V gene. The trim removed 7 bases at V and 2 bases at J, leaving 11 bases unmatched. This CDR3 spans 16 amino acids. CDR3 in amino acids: CASTPLTGGTTDTQYF. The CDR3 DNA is TGTGCCAGCACCCCTTTGACGGGGGGGACCACAGATACGCAGTATTTT.

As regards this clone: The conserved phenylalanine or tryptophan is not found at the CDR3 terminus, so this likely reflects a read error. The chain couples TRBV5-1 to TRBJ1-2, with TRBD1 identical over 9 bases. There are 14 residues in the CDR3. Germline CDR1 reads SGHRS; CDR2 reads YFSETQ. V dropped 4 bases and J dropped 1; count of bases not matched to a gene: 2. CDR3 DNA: TGCGCCAGCAGCCGGGACAGGGTTAACTATGGCTACACCCTC. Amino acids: CASSRDRVNYGYTL.

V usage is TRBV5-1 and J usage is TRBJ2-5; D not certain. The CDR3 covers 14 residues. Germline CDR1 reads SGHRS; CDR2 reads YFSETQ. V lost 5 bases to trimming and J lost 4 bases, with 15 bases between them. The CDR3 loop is CASRGQSTGETQYF. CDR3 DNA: TGCGCCAGCAGGGGCCAGTCCACGGGAGAGACCCAGTACTTC.

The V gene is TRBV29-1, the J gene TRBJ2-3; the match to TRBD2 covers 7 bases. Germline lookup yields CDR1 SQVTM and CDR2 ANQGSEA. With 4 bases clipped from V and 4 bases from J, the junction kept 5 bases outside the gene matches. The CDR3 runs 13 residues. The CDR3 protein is CSVGLAVADTQYF. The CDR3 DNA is TGCAGCGTTGGCCTAGCGGTAGCAGATACGCAGTATTTT.

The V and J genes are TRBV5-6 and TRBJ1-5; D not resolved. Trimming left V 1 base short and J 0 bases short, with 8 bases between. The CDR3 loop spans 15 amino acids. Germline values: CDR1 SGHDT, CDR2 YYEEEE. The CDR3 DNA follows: TGTGCCAGCAGCTTGTTAGGGAATAGCAATCAGCCCCAGCATTTT. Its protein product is CASSLLGNSNQPQHF.

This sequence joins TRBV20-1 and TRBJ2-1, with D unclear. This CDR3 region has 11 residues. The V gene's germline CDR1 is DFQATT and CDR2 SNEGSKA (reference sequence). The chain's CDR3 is CRALGDNEQFF. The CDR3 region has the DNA TGCAGGGCCCTCGGTGACAATGAGCAGTTCTTC.

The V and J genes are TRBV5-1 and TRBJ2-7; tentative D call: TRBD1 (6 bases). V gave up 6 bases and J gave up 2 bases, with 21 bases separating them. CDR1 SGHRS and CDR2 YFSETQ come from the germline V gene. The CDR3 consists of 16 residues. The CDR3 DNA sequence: TGCGCCAGCACCCCCAGTCCAGCAGGACAGACCTACGAGCAGTACTTC. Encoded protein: CASTPSPAGQTYEQYF.

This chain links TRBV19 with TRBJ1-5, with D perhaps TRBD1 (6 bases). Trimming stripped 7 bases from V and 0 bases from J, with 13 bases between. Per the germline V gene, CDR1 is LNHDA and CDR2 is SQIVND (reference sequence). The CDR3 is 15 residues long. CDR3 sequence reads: CASKISGVSNQPQHF. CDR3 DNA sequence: TGTGCCAGTAAAATCTCAGGGGTTAGCAATCAGCCCCAGCATTTT.

The CDR3 region has the DNA TGTGCCAGCAGTTTAGGCAGGGGGGCCACAGATACGCAGTATTTT. It translates to CASSLGRGATDTQYF. V and J are TRBV28 and TRBJ2-3, with D possibly being TRBD1 (7 bases). Germline loops: CDR1 MDHEN, CDR2 SYDVKM. The CDR3 spans 15 residues. Trimming removed 2 bases from V and 2 bases from J, with 11 bases in between.

CDR3 sequence (DNA): TGTGCCAGCTCACCACCCCAGCTACGGAATGAGCAGTTCTTC. Amino acids: CASSPPQLRNEQFF. The chain carries TRBV18 and TRBJ2-1; D is unclear. V was clipped by 0 bases and J by 7 bases, with 10 bases between them. Germline-derived CDR1 and CDR2 are KGHSH and LQKENI. CDR3 length: 14 residues.

CDR3 loop: CASSPDREGTEAFF. CDR3 nucleotides: TGTGCCAGCTCACCCGACAGGGAGGGCACTGAAGCTTTCTTT. V usage is TRBV18 and J usage is TRBJ1-1; TRBD1 matches at 7 bases. Germline V lookup: CDR1 KGHSH, CDR2 LQKENI. The V gene end was trimmed by 3 bases and the J gene end by 4 bases; junction bases not matched to a gene: 5. The CDR3 runs to 14 residues.

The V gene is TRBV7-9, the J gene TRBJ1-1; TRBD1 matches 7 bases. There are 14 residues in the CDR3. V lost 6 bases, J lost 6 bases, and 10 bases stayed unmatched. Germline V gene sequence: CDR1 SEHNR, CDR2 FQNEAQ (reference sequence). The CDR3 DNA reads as TGTGCCAGCAGTCCTACAGGGGACAGCCCTGAAGCTTTCTTT. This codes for CASSPTGDSPEAFF.

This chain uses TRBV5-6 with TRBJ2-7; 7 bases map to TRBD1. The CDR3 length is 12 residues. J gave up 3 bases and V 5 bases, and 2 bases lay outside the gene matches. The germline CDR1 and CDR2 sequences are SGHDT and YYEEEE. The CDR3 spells CASSRQGYEQYF. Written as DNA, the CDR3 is TGTGCCAGCAGTCGACAGGGCTACGAGCAGTACTTC.

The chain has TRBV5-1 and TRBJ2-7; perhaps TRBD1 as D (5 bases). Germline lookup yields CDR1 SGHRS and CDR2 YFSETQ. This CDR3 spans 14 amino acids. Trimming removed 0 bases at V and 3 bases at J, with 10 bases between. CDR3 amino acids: CASSLEAGYYEQYF. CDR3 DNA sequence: TGCGCCAGCAGCTTGGAGGCAGGGTACTACGAGCAGTACTTC.